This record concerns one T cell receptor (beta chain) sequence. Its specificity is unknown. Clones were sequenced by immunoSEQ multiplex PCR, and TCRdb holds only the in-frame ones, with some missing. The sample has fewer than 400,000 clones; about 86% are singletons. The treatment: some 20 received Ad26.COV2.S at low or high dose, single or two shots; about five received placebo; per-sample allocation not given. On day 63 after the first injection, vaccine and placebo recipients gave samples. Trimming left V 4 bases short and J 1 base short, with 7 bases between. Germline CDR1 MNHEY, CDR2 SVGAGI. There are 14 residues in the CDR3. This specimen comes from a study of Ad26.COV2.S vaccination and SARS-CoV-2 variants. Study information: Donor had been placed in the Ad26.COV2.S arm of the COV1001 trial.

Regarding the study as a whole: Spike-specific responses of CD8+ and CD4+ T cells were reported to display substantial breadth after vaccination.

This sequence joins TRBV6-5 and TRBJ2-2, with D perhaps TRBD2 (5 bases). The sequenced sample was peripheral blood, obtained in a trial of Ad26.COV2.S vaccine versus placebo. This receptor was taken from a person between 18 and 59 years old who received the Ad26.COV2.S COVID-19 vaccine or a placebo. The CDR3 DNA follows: TGTGCCAGCAGTTCGGCGGGGAACACCGGGGAGCTGTTTTTT. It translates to CASSSAGNTGELFF.